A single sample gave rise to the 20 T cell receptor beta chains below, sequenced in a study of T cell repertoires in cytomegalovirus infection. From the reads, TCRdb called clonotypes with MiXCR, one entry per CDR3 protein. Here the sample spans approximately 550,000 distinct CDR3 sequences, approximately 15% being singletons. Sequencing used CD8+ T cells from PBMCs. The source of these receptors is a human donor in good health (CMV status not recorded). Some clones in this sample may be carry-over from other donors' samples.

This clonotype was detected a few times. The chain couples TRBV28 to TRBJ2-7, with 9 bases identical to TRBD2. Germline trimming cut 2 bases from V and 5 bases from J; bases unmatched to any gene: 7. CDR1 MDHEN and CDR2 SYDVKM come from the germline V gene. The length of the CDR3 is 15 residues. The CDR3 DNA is TGTGCCAGCAGTTTAACGCGGGAGGGAAGGAACGAGCAGTACTTC. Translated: CASSLTREGRNEQYF.

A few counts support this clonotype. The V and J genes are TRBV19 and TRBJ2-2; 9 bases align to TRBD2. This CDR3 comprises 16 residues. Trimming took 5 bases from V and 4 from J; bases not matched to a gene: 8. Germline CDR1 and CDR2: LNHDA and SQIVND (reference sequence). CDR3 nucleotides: TGTGCCAGTAGTCCGGTAGCGGGAGTCGGCACCGGGGAGCTGTTTTTT. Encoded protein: CASSPVAGVGTGELFF.

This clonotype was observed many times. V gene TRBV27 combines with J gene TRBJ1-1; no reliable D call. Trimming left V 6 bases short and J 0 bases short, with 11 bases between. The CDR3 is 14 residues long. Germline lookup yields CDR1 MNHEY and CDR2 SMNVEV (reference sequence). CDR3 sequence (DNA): TGTGCCAGCAGCCCAGGACGGATGAACACTGAAGCTTTCTTT. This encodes CASSPGRMNTEAFF.

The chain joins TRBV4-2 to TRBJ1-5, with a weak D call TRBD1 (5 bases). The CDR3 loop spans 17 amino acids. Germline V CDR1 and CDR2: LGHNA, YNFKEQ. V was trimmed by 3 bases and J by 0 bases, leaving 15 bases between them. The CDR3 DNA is TGTGCCAGCAGCCAGGACGACAGACCTTATAGCAATCAGCCCCAGCATTTT. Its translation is CASSQDDRPYSNQPQHF.

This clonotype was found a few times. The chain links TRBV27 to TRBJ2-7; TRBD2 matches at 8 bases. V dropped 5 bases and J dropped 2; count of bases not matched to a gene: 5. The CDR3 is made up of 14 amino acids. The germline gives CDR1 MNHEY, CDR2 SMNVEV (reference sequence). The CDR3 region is CASSEGLVPYEQYF. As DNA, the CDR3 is TGTGCCAGCAGTGAGGGACTAGTTCCCTACGAGCAGTACTTC.

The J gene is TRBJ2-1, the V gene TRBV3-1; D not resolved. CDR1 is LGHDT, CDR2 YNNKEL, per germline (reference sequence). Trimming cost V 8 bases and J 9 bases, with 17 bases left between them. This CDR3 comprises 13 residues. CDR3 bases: TGTGCCAGCCGACGGACGGTTACGGGTGAGCAGTTCTTC. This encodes CASRRTVTGEQFF.

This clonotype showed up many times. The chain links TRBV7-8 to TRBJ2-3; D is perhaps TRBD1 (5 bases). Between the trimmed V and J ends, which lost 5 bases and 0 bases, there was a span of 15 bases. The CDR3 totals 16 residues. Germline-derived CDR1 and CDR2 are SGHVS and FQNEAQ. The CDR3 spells CASSLTVTLSTDTQYF. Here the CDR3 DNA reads TGTGCCAGCAGCCTGACAGTGACACTTAGCACAGATACGCAGTATTTT.

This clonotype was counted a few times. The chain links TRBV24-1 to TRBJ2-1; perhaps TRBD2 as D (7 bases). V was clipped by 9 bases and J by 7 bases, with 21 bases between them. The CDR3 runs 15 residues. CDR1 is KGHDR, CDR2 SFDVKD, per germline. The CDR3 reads CATGEGGGGRNEQFF. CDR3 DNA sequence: TGTGCCACCGGAGAAGGGGGAGGGGGGAGAAATGAGCAGTTCTTC.

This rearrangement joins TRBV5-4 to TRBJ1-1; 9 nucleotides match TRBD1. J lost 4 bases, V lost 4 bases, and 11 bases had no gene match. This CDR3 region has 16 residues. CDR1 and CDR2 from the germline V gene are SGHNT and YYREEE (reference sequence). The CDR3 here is CASSDTGGGGATEAFF. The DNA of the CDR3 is TGTGCCAGCAGCGACACAGGGGGCGGAGGGGCCACTGAAGCTTTCTTT.

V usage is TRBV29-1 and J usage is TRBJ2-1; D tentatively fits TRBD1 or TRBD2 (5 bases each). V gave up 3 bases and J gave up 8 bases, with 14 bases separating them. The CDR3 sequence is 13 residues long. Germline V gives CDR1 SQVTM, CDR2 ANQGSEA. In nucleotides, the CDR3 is TGCAGCGTTGACCGGGGCAGGGTGGATGAGCAGTTCTTC. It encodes CSVDRGRVDEQFF.

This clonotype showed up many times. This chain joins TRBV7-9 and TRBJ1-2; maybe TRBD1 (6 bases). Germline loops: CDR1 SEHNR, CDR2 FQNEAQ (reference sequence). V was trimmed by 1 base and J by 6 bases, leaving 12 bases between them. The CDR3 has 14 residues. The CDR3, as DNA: TGTGCCAGCAGCTTAGTGGGGGCGTCGGATGGCTACACCTTC. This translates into CASSLVGASDGYTF.

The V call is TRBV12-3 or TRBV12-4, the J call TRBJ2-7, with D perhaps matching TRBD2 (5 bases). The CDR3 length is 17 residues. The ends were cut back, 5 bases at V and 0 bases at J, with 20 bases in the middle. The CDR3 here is CASSLDWQREGSYEQYF. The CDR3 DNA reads TGTGCCAGCAGTCTCGACTGGCAGCGTGAGGGCTCCTACGAGCAGTACTTC.

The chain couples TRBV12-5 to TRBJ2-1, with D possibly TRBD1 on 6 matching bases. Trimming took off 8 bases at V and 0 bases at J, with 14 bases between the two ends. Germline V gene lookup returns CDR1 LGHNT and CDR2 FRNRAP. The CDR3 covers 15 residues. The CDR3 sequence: CASIPQGNSYNEQFF. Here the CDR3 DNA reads TGTGCTAGTATTCCACAGGGAAACTCCTACAATGAGCAGTTCTTC.

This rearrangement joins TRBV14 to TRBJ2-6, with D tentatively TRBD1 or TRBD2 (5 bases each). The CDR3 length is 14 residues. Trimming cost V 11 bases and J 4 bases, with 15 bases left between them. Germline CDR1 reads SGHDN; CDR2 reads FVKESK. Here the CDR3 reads CAPGHPRGANVLTF. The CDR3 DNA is TGTGCCCCGGGGCACCCTAGGGGGGCCAACGTCCTGACTTTC.

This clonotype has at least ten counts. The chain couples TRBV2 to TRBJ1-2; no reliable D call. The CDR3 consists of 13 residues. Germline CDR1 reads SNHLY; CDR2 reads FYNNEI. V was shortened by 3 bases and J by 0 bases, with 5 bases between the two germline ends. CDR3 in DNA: TGTGCCAGCAGTGAGACAACTAACTATGGCTACACCTTC. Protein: CASSETTNYGYTF.

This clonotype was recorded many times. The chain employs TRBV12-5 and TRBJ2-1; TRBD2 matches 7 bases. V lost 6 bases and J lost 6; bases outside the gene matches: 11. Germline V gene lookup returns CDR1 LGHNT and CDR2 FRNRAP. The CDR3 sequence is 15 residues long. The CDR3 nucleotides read TGTGCTAGTGGGGACGGAGGGAGGGCCGTCAATGAGCAGTTCTTC. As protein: CASGDGGRAVNEQFF.

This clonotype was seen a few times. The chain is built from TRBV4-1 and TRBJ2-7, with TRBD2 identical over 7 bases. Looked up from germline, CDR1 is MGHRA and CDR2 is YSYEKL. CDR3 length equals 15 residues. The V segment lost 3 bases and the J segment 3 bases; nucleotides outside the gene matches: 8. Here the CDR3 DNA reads TGCGCCAGCAGCCAGGGTCCGGGAGGCCTCTACGAGCAGTACTTC. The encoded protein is CASSQGPGGLYEQYF.

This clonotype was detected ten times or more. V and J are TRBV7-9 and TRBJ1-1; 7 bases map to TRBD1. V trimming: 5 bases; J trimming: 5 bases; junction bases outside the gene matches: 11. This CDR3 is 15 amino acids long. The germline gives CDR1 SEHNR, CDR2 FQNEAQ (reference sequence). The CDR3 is CASSGRTGGRTEAFF. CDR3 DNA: TGTGCCAGCAGCGGCAGGACAGGCGGGAGGACTGAAGCTTTCTTT.

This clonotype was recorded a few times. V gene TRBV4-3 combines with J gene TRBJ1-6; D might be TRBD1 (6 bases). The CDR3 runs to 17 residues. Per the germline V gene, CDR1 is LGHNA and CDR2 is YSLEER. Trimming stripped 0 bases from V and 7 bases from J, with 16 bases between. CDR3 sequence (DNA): TGCGCCAGCAGCCAAGACTCCCACACAGGGTCGAATTCACCCCTCCACTTT. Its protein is CASSQDSHTGSNSPLHF.

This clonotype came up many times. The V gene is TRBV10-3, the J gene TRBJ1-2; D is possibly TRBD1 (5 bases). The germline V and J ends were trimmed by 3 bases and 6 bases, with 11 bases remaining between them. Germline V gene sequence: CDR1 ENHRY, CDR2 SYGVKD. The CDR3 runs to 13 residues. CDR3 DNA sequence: TGTGCCATCAGTGACGACAGCATTAATGGCTACACCTTC. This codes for CAISDDSINGYTF.